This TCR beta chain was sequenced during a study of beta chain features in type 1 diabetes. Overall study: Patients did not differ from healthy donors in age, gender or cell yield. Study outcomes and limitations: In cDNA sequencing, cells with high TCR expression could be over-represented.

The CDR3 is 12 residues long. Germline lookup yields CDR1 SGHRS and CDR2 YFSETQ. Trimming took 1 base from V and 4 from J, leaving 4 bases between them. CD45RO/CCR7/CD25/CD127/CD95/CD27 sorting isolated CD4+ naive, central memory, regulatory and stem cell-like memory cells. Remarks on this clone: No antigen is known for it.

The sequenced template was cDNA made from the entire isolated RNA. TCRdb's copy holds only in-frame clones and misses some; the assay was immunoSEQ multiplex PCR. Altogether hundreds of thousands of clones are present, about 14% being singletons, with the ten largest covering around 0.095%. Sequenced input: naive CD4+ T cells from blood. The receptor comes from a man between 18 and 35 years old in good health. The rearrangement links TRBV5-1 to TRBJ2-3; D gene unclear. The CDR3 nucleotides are TGCGCCAGCAGCTTGTCCTCAGATACGCAGTATTTT. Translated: CASSLSSDTQYF. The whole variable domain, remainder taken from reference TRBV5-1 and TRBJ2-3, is KAGVTQTPRYLIKTRGQQVTLSCSPISGHRSVSWYQQTPGQGLQFLFEYFSETQRNKGNFPGRFSGRQFSNSRSEMNVSTLELGDSALYLCASSLSSDTQYFGPGTRLTVL.